This paragraph covers one TCR beta chain sequence. The read comes to an end 3 residues before the CDR3 does, leaving the germline J gene to fill in the end. The source of the sample is a study of T cells in women clearing cervical HPV infection. The table came from immunoSEQ multiplex PCR; TCRdb's copy has only in-frame clones and leaves some out. The table lists 35,000 to 45,000 clones, with 6.8% in the top ten. There are 15 residues in the CDR3. V dropped 5 bases and J dropped 7 bases, with 17 bases sitting between them. CDR1 is SNHLY and CDR2 is FYNNEI in the germline V gene. This chain connects TRBV2 to TRBJ1-4, with D perhaps TRBD1 (5 bases). The sequence was obtained from a woman aged 18 to 75 with a cervical HPV16 infection that either progressed to CIN3+ or cleared (not recorded which). Specimen: blood buffy coat. CDR3 in amino acids: CASSMDTPRGEKLFF. Incomplete CDR3 DNA: TGTGCCAGCAGTATGGACACTCCCCGAGGTGAAAAA.